The rows below give T cell receptor beta chains drawn from one sample of a study of T-cell memory formation after mild COVID-19. Using its own MiXCR run on the 5' RACE reads, TCRdb lists one record per CDR3 protein. The sample holds 450,000 to 650,000 distinct CDR3 sequences, approximately 19% seen once. Sequenced material: PBMCs or a T cell subset sorted from them (not recorded which). The receptors were sampled from an adult woman who had mild COVID-19 (a few samples of this study predate the infection). Cell type and time point are not known. The CDR3 runs from the conserved cysteine through the conserved F or W. Each record gives: D gene, V gene, J gene, clone size, CDR3 protein, CDR3 DNA. A D gene is named only where the DNA matches it firmly. Size values are once, few and many counts, or a class for expanded clones, and some rows have none.

d_gene: NA
v_gene: TRBV12-3/TRBV12-4
j_gene: TRBJ1-1
abundance: few
CDR3aa: CASSYPDKGQGPNTEAFF
CDR3nt: TGTGCCAGCAGTTACCCCGACAAGGGGCAGGGCCCTAACACTGAAGCTTTCTTT

d_gene: TRBD2
v_gene: TRBV25-1
j_gene: TRBJ2-1
abundance: NA
CDR3aa: CASDTSGVPGDEQFF
CDR3nt: TGTGCCAGCGACACTAGCGGGGTACCTGGCGATGAGCAGTTCTTC

d_gene: TRBD2
v_gene: TRBV7-6
j_gene: TRBJ2-5
abundance: NA
CDR3aa: CASSLNTAGQETQYF
CDR3nt: TGTGCCAGCAGCTTAAATACAGCGGGGCAAGAGACCCAGTACTTC

d_gene: TRBD2
v_gene: TRBV12-3/TRBV12-4
j_gene: TRBJ2-3
abundance: few
CDR3aa: CAPKMVAGNYTDTQYF
CDR3nt: TGTGCCCCAAAGATGGTAGCGGGAAATTACACAGATACGCAGTATTTT

d_gene: NA
v_gene: TRBV7-8
j_gene: TRBJ2-7
abundance: few
CDR3aa: CASSSPGLTDEQYF
CDR3nt: TGTGCCAGCAGCTCTCCGGGGTTGACGGACGAGCAGTACTTC

d_gene: TRBD1
v_gene: TRBV18
j_gene: TRBJ1-2
abundance: NA
CDR3aa: CASSPAQGSGYGYTF
CDR3nt: TGTGCCAGCTCACCGGCACAGGGGTCGGGCTATGGCTACACCTTC

d_gene: NA
v_gene: TRBV5-6
j_gene: TRBJ1-4
abundance: few
CDR3aa: CASSATMENEKLFF
CDR3nt: TGTGCCAGCAGCGCAACGATGGAAAATGAAAAACTGTTTTTT

d_gene: TRBD2
v_gene: TRBV7-3
j_gene: TRBJ2-3
abundance: few
CDR3aa: CASSRTSGSGTDTQYF
CDR3nt: TGTGCCAGCAGCCGGACTAGCGGGTCGGGCACAGATACGCAGTATTTT

d_gene: NA
v_gene: TRBV29-1
j_gene: TRBJ2-1
abundance: NA
CDR3aa: CSVEPDGLVYNEQFF
CDR3nt: TGCAGCGTTGAACCCGATGGGCTGGTCTACAATGAGCAGTTCTTC

d_gene: NA
v_gene: TRBV7-9
j_gene: TRBJ1-5
abundance: few
CDR3aa: CASSLGVGKQPQHF
CDR3nt: TGTGCCAGCAGCTTAGGTGTAGGGAAGCAGCCCCAGCATTTT

d_gene: NA
v_gene: TRBV2
j_gene: TRBJ2-4
abundance: few
CDR3aa: CASSARRDSSKNIQYF
CDR3nt: TGTGCCAGCAGTGCTCGGCGGGATTCTTCCAAAAACATTCAGTACTTC

d_gene: NA
v_gene: TRBV27
j_gene: TRBJ2-3
abundance: few
CDR3aa: CASRMAGSTDTQYF
CDR3nt: TGTGCCAGCAGGATGGCCGGGAGCACAGATACGCAGTATTTT

d_gene: TRBD1
v_gene: TRBV5-1
j_gene: TRBJ2-7
abundance: NA
CDR3aa: CASSARQGEWYEQYF
CDR3nt: TGCGCCAGCAGCGCCCGACAGGGGGAGTGGTACGAGCAGTACTTC

d_gene: TRBD2
v_gene: TRBV9
j_gene: TRBJ2-3
abundance: NA
CDR3aa: CASSGYSGGPDTQYF
CDR3nt: TGTGCCAGCAGCGGATATAGCGGGGGGCCTGATACGCAGTATTTT

d_gene: NA
v_gene: TRBV11-3
j_gene: TRBJ2-2
abundance: NA
CDR3aa: CASSPYDGELFF
CDR3nt: TGTGCCAGCAGCCCATATGACGGGGAGCTGTTTTTT

d_gene: TRBD1
v_gene: TRBV19
j_gene: TRBJ1-2
abundance: few
CDR3aa: CASSKDPSGGGGYTF
CDR3nt: TGTGCCAGTAGTAAAGATCCGTCAGGGGGAGGCGGCTACACCTTC

d_gene: NA
v_gene: TRBV4-1
j_gene: TRBJ2-1
abundance: NA
CDR3aa: CASTKLRLVLDYNEQFF
CDR3nt: TGCGCCAGCACCAAACTACGACTAGTTTTAGACTACAATGAGCAGTTCTTC

d_gene: NA
v_gene: TRBV7-9
j_gene: TRBJ2-7
abundance: NA
CDR3aa: CASSLGYSGFEYEQYF
CDR3nt: TGTGCCAGCAGCTTAGGTTATTCGGGGTTTGAGTACGAGCAGTACTTC

d_gene: TRBD2
v_gene: TRBV20-1
j_gene: TRBJ2-5
abundance: NA
CDR3aa: CSARGGTSGVPAETQYF
CDR3nt: TGCAGTGCTAGAGGAGGGACTAGCGGGGTCCCGGCGGAGACCCAGTACTTC

d_gene: NA
v_gene: TRBV6-6
j_gene: TRBJ2-5
abundance: few
CDR3aa: CVSGRHQETQYF
CDR3nt: TGTGTTTCGGGACGGCACCAAGAGACCCAGTACTTC

d_gene: TRBD1
v_gene: TRBV27
j_gene: TRBJ1-2
abundance: NA
CDR3aa: CASSLSPGQGPHYGYTF
CDR3nt: TGTGCCAGCAGTTTATCGCCAGGACAGGGGCCCCACTATGGCTACACCTTC

d_gene: NA
v_gene: TRBV14
j_gene: TRBJ2-7
abundance: few
CDR3aa: CASSQAGFYEQYF
CDR3nt: TGTGCCAGCAGCCAAGCCGGTTTCTACGAGCAGTACTTC

d_gene: TRBD2
v_gene: TRBV5-1
j_gene: TRBJ2-3
abundance: few
CDR3aa: CASSVELAGGADTQYF
CDR3nt: TGCGCCAGCAGCGTGGAACTAGCGGGAGGGGCGGATACGCAGTATTTT

d_gene: NA
v_gene: TRBV3-1
j_gene: TRBJ2-1
abundance: NA
CDR3aa: CASSQEHRGAGEQFF
CDR3nt: TGTGCCAGCAGCCAAGAACATCGGGGGGCGGGTGAGCAGTTCTTC

d_gene: NA
v_gene: TRBV5-1
j_gene: TRBJ1-1
abundance: NA
CDR3aa: CGSSLGRGNTEAFF
CDR3nt: TGCGGCAGCAGCTTAGGCAGGGGAAACACTGAAGCTTTCTTT

d_gene: TRBD1
v_gene: TRBV9
j_gene: TRBJ1-6
abundance: few
CDR3aa: CASSRGTAPLHF
CDR3nt: TGTGCCAGCAGCCGTGGGACAGCACCCCTCCACTTT

d_gene: NA
v_gene: TRBV6-6
j_gene: TRBJ1-2
abundance: few
CDR3aa: CASSYSSWDGYTF
CDR3nt: TGTGCCAGCAGTTACTCATCCTGGGATGGCTACACCTTC

d_gene: NA
v_gene: TRBV7-8
j_gene: TRBJ1-5
abundance: few
CDR3aa: CASSLLENQPQHF
CDR3nt: TGTGCCAGCAGCTTACTAGAGAATCAGCCCCAGCATTTT

d_gene: TRBD1
v_gene: TRBV7-9
j_gene: TRBJ2-7
abundance: NA
CDR3aa: CASSATRDSPYEQYF
CDR3nt: TGTGCCAGCAGCGCCACCCGGGACAGCCCCTACGAGCAGTACTTC

d_gene: NA
v_gene: TRBV20-1
j_gene: TRBJ2-1
abundance: NA
CDR3aa: CSARETVYNEQFF
CDR3nt: TGCAGTGCTAGGGAGACAGTTTACAATGAGCAGTTCTTC

d_gene: TRBD1
v_gene: TRBV29-1
j_gene: TRBJ2-1
abundance: NA
CDR3aa: CSVARTGGSGTTSEQFF
CDR3nt: TGCAGCGTAGCCCGGACAGGGGGCAGCGGGACTACAAGTGAGCAGTTCTTC

d_gene: NA
v_gene: TRBV10-3
j_gene: TRBJ2-7
abundance: few
CDR3aa: CAISVASREQYF
CDR3nt: TGTGCCATCAGTGTAGCCAGTCGCGAGCAGTACTTC

d_gene: NA
v_gene: TRBV7-9
j_gene: TRBJ2-7
abundance: many
CDR3aa: CASSSPGEQYF
CDR3nt: TGTGCCAGCAGCTCCCCGGGCGAGCAGTACTTC

d_gene: TRBD1
v_gene: TRBV4-1
j_gene: TRBJ2-2
abundance: many
CDR3aa: CASSQNVIGQGATYAGELFF
CDR3nt: TGCGCCAGCAGCCAAAACGTGATTGGACAGGGGGCGACCTATGCCGGGGAGCTGTTTTTT

d_gene: TRBD1
v_gene: TRBV27
j_gene: TRBJ1-2
abundance: few
CDR3aa: CASSLLQGAFRIDGYTF
CDR3nt: TGTGCCAGCAGTTTATTACAGGGGGCTTTCCGCATAGATGGCTACACCTTC

d_gene: NA
v_gene: TRBV5-5
j_gene: TRBJ1-1
abundance: few
CDR3aa: CASSWEWPGNTEAFF
CDR3nt: TGTGCCAGCAGCTGGGAATGGCCAGGGAACACTGAAGCTTTCTTT

d_gene: TRBD1
v_gene: TRBV5-4
j_gene: TRBJ2-4
abundance: NA
CDR3aa: CASSLTGQGLAKNIQYF
CDR3nt: TGTGCCAGCAGCTTGACGGGACAGGGACTAGCCAAAAACATTCAGTACTTC

d_gene: NA
v_gene: TRBV30
j_gene: TRBJ1-3
abundance: NA
CDR3aa: CAWRPYSGNTIYF
CDR3nt: TGTGCCTGGAGGCCCTACTCTGGAAACACCATATATTTT

d_gene: TRBD1
v_gene: TRBV6-5
j_gene: TRBJ1-2
abundance: NA
CDR3aa: CASSKGGQGVHYGYTF
CDR3nt: TGTGCCAGCAGTAAGGGGGGACAGGGGGTCCACTATGGCTACACCTTC

d_gene: NA
v_gene: TRBV14
j_gene: TRBJ2-6
abundance: NA
CDR3aa: CASSRGSMVGANVLTF
CDR3nt: TGTGCCAGCAGCCGGGGTAGTATGGTTGGGGCCAACGTCCTGACTTTC

d_gene: NA
v_gene: TRBV5-1
j_gene: TRBJ2-7
abundance: NA
CDR3aa: CASAPPGEAELYF
CDR3nt: TGCGCCAGCGCCCCCCCTGGGGAGGCCGAACTGTACTTC

d_gene: NA
v_gene: TRBV4-3
j_gene: TRBJ2-1
abundance: few
CDR3aa: CASWDAEQFF
CDR3nt: TGCGCCAGCTGGGACGCTGAGCAGTTCTTC

d_gene: NA
v_gene: TRBV5-1
j_gene: TRBJ1-6
abundance: NA
CDR3aa: CASTLVGEGNSPLHF
CDR3nt: TGCGCCAGCACCTTGGTTGGGGAGGGTAATTCACCCCTCCACTTT

d_gene: NA
v_gene: TRBV24-1
j_gene: TRBJ2-7
abundance: few
CDR3aa: CATSDHPGQGEGTYEQYF
CDR3nt: TGTGCCACCAGTGATCACCCAGGTCAGGGCGAAGGAACCTACGAGCAGTACTTC

d_gene: NA
v_gene: TRBV10-3
j_gene: TRBJ2-1
abundance: many
CDR3aa: CAISDPGAEQFF
CDR3nt: TGTGCCATCAGTGACCCAGGGGCTGAGCAGTTCTTC

d_gene: TRBD1
v_gene: TRBV28
j_gene: TRBJ1-1
abundance: few
CDR3aa: CASSSYQGAVVNTEAFF
CDR3nt: TGTGCCAGCAGTTCCTACCAGGGGGCCGTGGTGAACACTGAAGCTTTCTTT

d_gene: NA
v_gene: TRBV23-1
j_gene: TRBJ2-1
abundance: NA
CDR3aa: CASTDGSYNEQFF
CDR3nt: TGCGCCAGCACCGATGGGTCCTACAATGAGCAGTTCTTC

d_gene: NA
v_gene: TRBV18
j_gene: TRBJ2-1
abundance: few
CDR3aa: CASSPPWTAGPNEQFF
CDR3nt: TGTGCCAGCTCACCACCATGGACAGCGGGGCCCAATGAGCAGTTCTTC

d_gene: TRBD1
v_gene: TRBV5-1
j_gene: TRBJ1-1
abundance: few
CDR3aa: CASSWGTGDYVVNTEAFF
CDR3nt: TGCGCCAGCAGCTGGGGGACAGGGGACTATGTGGTGAACACTGAAGCTTTCTTT

d_gene: NA
v_gene: TRBV29-1
j_gene: TRBJ2-7
abundance: few
CDR3aa: CSVVWGSEQYF
CDR3nt: TGCAGCGTTGTTTGGGGCAGCGAGCAGTACTTC

d_gene: NA
v_gene: TRBV12-3/TRBV12-4
j_gene: TRBJ2-7
abundance: NA
CDR3aa: CASRPSGVYEQYF
CDR3nt: TGTGCCAGCAGGCCATCTGGGGTTTACGAGCAGTACTTC

d_gene: TRBD1
v_gene: TRBV6-1
j_gene: TRBJ2-7
abundance: many
CDR3aa: CASSTNTGQGRYEQYF
CDR3nt: TGTGCCAGCAGTACCAATACCGGACAGGGGAGGTACGAGCAGTACTTC

d_gene: NA
v_gene: TRBV10-3
j_gene: TRBJ2-4
abundance: NA
CDR3aa: CAISESLSLAKNIQYF
CDR3nt: TGTGCCATCAGTGAAAGTCTTTCTCTAGCCAAAAACATTCAGTACTTC